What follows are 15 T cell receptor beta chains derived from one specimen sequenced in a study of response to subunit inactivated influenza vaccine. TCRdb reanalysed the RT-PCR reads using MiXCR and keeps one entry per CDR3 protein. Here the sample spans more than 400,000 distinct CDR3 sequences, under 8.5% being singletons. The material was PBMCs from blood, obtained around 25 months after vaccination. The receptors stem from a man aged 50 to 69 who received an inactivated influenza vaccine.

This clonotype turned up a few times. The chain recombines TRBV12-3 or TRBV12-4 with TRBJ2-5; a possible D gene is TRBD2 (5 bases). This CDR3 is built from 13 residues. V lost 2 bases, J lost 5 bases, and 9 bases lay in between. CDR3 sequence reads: CASSLYRGETQYF. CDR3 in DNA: TGTGCCAGCAGTTTATACCGGGGTGAGACCCAGTACTTC.

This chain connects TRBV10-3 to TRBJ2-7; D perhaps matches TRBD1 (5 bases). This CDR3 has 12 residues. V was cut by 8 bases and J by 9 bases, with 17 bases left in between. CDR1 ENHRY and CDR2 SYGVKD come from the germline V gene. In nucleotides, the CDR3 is TGTGCCATCCAACAGGAAGCCGCGAGGCAGTACTTC. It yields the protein CAIQQEAARQYF.

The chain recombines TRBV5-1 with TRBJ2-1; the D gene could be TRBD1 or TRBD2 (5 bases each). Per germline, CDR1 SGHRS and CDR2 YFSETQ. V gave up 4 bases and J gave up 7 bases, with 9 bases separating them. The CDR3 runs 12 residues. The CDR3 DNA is TGCGCCAGCAGCATGGGACGTAATGAGCAGTTCTTC. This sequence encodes CASSMGRNEQFF.

The CDR3 loop reads CASSLVTSGDTDTQYF. The CDR3 DNA is TGTGCCAGCAGTTTAGTGACTAGCGGGGACACAGATACGCAGTATTTT. The chain combines TRBV27 with TRBJ2-3, with 11 bases identical to TRBD2. The CDR3 contains 16 residues. Germline V gives CDR1 MNHEY, CDR2 SMNVEV (reference sequence). After removal of 2 bases from V and 2 bases from J, the junction contained 3 bases not matched to a gene.

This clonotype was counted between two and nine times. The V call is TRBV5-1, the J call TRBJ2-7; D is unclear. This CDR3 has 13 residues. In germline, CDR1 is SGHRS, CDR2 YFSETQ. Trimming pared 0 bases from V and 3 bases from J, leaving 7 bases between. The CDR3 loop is CASSLAEDYEQYF. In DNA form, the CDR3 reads TGCGCCAGCAGCTTGGCAGAGGACTACGAGCAGTACTTC.

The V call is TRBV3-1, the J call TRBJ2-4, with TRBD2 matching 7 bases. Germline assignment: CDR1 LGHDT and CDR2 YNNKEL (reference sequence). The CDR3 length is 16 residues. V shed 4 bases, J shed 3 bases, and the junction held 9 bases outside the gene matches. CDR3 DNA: TGTGCCAGCAGCCTCGGCGGGAGCGGAATCAAAAACATTCAGTACTTC. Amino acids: CASSLGGSGIKNIQYF.

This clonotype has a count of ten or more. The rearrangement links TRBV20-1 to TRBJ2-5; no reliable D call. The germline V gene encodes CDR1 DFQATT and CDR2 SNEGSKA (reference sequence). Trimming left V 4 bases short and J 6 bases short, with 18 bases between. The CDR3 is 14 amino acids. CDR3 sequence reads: CSAIVLAHPQTQYF. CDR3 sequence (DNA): TGCAGTGCTATTGTCCTGGCTCACCCCCAGACCCAGTACTTC.

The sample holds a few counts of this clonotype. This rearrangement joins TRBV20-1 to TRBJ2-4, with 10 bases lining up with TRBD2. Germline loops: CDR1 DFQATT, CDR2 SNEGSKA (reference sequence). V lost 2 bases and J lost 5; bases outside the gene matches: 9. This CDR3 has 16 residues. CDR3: CSARSGTSDPQNIQYF. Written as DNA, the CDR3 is TGCAGTGCTAGATCCGGGACTAGCGATCCACAAAACATTCAGTACTTC.

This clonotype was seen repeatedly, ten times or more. CDR3: CASSQGRERFYEQYF. The CDR3 nucleotides are TGCGCCAGCAGCCAAGGCCGGGAAAGATTCTACGAGCAGTACTTC. The chain combines TRBV4-3 with TRBJ2-7; D perhaps matches TRBD2 (5 bases). V was clipped by 1 base and J by 3 bases, with 13 bases between them. Germline V gene data show CDR1 as LGHNA and CDR2 as YSLEER. CDR3 size: 15 residues.

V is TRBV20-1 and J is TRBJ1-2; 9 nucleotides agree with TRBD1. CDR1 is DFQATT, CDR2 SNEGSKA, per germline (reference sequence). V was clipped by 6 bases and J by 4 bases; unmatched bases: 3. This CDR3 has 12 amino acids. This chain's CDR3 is CSAADRGYGYTF. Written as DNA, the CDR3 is TGCAGTGCCGCGGACAGGGGCTATGGCTACACCTTC.

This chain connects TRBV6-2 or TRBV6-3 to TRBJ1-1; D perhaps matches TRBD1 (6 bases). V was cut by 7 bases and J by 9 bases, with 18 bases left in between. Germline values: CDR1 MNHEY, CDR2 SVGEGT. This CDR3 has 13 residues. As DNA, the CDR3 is TGTGCCAGCATCTCAATCGGGGGCGGGAAAGCTTTCTTT. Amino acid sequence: CASISIGGGKAFF.

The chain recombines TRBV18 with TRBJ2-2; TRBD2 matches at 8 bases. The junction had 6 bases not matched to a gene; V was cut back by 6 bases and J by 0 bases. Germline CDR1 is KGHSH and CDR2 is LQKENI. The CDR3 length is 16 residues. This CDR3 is CASSPTSGTNTGELFF. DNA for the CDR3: TGTGCCAGCTCCCCTACTAGCGGAACGAACACCGGGGAGCTGTTTTTT.

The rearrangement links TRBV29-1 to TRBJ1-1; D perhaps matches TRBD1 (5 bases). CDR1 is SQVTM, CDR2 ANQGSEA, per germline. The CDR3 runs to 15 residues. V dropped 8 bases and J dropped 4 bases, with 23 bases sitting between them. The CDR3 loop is CSSIGAGGDRTEAFF. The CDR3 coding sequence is TGCAGCTCCATAGGGGCCGGGGGAGACCGCACTGAAGCTTTCTTT. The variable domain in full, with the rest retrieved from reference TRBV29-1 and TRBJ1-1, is SAVISQKPSRDICQRGTSLTIQCQVDSQVTMMFWYRQQPGQSLTLIATANQGSEATYESGFVIDKFPISRPNLTFSTLTVSNMSPEDSSIYLCSSIGAGGDRTEAFFGQGTRLTVV.

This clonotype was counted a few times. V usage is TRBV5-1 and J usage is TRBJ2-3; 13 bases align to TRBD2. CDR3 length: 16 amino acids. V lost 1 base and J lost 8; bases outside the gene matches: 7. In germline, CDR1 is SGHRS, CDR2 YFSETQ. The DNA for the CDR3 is TGCGCCAGCAGCTTGCGGACTAGCGGGGGTGAGGGTACGCAGTATTTT. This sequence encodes CASSLRTSGGEGTQYF.

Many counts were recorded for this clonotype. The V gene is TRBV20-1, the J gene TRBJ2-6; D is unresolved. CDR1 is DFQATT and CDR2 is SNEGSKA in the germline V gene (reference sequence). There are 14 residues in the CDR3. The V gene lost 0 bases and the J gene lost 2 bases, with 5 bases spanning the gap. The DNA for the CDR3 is TGCAGTGCTAGAGAGGGAACTGGGGCCAACGTCCTGACTTTC. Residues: CSAREGTGANVLTF.